Sequencing of this T cell receptor (beta chain) was carried out in a study of OX40 agonist ivuxolimab in advanced cancers. Study results and limitations: Expanded clones tended on average to be more numerous among CD8+ T cells than CD4+.

To note about this clone: Its antigen is unidentified.

Deletions cut 5 bases from V and 0 bases from J, with 8 bases between. This CDR3 has 15 amino acids. CDR1 and CDR2 from the germline V gene are SNHLY and FYNNEI. The repertoire was sequenced with immunoSEQ multiplex PCR; TCRdb's copy has only in-frame clones and lacks some. In the table there are fewer than 80,000 clones, 80% to 90% of which are singletons. The sequence derives from an adult with an advanced solid tumor such as melanoma, head and neck, liver or kidney cancer. The specimen comprised CD4+ or CD8+ T cells sorted from blood, sampled in a trial of the OX40 agonist ivuxolimab. This rearrangement joins TRBV2 to TRBJ2-6, with D unclear. The CDR3, as DNA: TGTGCCAGCAGTAGTATTAGCTCTGGGGCCAACGTCCTGACTTTC. Translation gives CASSSISSGANVLTF.